This TCR beta chain was found in a study of blood T cell repertoires in COVID-19. Turning to the study itself: Collection of acute and convalescent COVID-19 samples took place in the United States, Italy and Spain.

In the original analysis: Quantification of nucleated cells was approximated via reference gene primer amplification. Sequencing was performed with immunoSEQ multiplex PCR; in TCRdb, only in-frame clones are kept and a portion is missing. From that table come the V and J calls and clone size; the DNA was used to work out D and trimming. The sample gives about 260,000 clones, 75% to 90% of which show up once; roughly 8.6% is in the top ten. The germline V and J ends were trimmed by 1 base and 4 bases, with 16 bases remaining between them. The CDR3 sequence is 16 residues long. Germline values: CDR1 SGHTA, CDR2 FQGNSA.

The sequencing input was peripheral blood. The TCR comes from a human donor in a cohort sampled during active COVID-19. The chain combines TRBV7-2 with TRBJ2-5, with a weak D call TRBD1 (5 bases). The CDR3 DNA sequence: TGTGCCAGCAGCTTAGGTTTTTTGGTGGGGCGAGAGACCCAGTACTTC. Translated: CASSLGFLVGRETQYF.